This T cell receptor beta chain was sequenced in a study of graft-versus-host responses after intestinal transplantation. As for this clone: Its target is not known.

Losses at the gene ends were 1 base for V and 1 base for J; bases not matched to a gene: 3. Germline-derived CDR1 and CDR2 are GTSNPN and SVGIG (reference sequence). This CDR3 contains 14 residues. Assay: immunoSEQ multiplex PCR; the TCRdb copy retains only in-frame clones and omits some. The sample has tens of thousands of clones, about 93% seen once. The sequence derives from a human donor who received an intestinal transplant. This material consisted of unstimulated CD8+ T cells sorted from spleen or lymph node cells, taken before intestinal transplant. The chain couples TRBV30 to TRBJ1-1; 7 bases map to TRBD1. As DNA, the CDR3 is TGTGCCTGGAGTGCGGACAGGTCGAACACTGAAGCTTTCTTT. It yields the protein CAWSADRSNTEAFF.